This T cell receptor beta chain derives from a study of OX40 agonist ivuxolimab in advanced cancers. Study background: It was ivuxolimab, an agonistic anti-OX40 (CD134) antibody, that patients were treated with.

The CDR3 is 17 residues long. V lost 7 bases and J lost 0, with 18 bases in between. From germline, CDR1 is MNHEY and CDR2 SMNVEV (reference sequence). The study, taken as a whole, reports: In the 0.1 to 3.0 mg/kg range, CD4+ and CD8+ blood T cells had expanded clonally by week 6.

Comment on this clone: Its antigen is still unknown.

Measured with immunoSEQ multiplex PCR; TCRdb has only the in-frame clones, and not every one. In the table there are some 35,000 clones, about 72% of which are singletons. This chain uses TRBV27 with TRBJ2-2; a possible D gene is TRBD2 (5 bases). The receptor was derived from an adult with an advanced solid tumor such as melanoma, head and neck, liver or kidney cancer. This specimen consisted of CD4+ or CD8+ T cells sorted from blood, obtained in a trial of the OX40 agonist ivuxolimab. CDR3 protein: CASITGWASANTGELFF. CDR3 sequence (DNA): TGTGCCAGCATTACGGGATGGGCGTCTGCGAACACCGGGGAGCTGTTTTTT.